These T cell receptor beta chains were read from a single sample in a study of siplizumab effects on memory and regulatory T cells. Clones were sequenced by immunoSEQ multiplex PCR, and TCRdb holds only the in-frame ones, with some missing. The repertoire holds tens of thousands of clones, with about 97% as singletons. The sample taken for sequencing was naive CD4+ T cells sorted from blood. All receptors come from a human donor in good health. CDR3s include the opening cysteine and the closing phenylalanine or tryptophan. The D gene is left open where the match is weak. Size is stated for part of the rows, as once, few or many counts, or as a class when the clone is expanded.

NA,TRBJ2-2,16,NA,TRBV5-4,CASRHTSSRGTGELFF,TGTGCCAGCAGGCACACTAGCTCCCGTGGGACCGGGGAGCTGTTTTTT
NA,TRBJ2-1,13,NA,TRBV6-1,CASSFTGSGEQFF,TGTGCCAGCAGTTTCACAGGGAGCGGTGAGCAGTTCTTC
NA,TRBJ2-1,13,NA,TRBV7-2,CASSLGLGNEQFF,TGTGCCAGCAGCTTAGGTCTGGGAAATGAGCAGTTCTTC
NA,TRBJ2-5,13,NA,TRBV9,CASSTREKETQYF,TGTGCCAGCAGCACCCGGGAGAAAGAGACCCAGTACTTC
NA,TRBJ2-5,15,NA,TRBV5-1,CASSLGGQFQETQYF,TGCGCCAGCAGCTTGGGAGGACAGTTCCAAGAGACCCAGTACTTC
NA,TRBJ2-2,13,NA,TRBV6-4,CASSPGETGELFF,TGTGCCAGCAGTCCAGGGGAAACCGGGGAGCTGTTTTTT
TRBD2,TRBJ2-3,15,once,TRBV10-3,CAITASGRRTDTQYF,TGTGCCATCACGGCTAGCGGGCGACGAACAGATACGCAGTATTTT
TRBD1,TRBJ2-5,14,NA,TRBV5-1,CASSYPGQGETQYF,TGCGCCAGCAGCTACCCGGGACAGGGGGAGACCCAGTACTTC
NA,TRBJ2-3,15,NA,TRBV19,CASSMDFGSTDTQYF,TGTGCCAGTAGTATGGATTTTGGGAGCACAGATACGCAGTATTTT
NA,TRBJ2-1,13,NA,TRBV2,CASEDLDYNEQFF,TGTGCCAGCGAAGACTTAGATTACAATGAGCAGTTCTTC
TRBD2,TRBJ2-1,14,NA,TRBV4-1,CASRGAGGYNEQFF,TGCGCCAGCAGGGGGGCGGGGGGTTACAATGAGCAGTTCTTC
NA,TRBJ1-1,12,NA,TRBV19,CASSTENTEAFF,TGTGCCAGTAGTACAGAGAACACTGAAGCTTTCTTT
NA,TRBJ1-4,12,NA,TRBV7-2,CASSVVNEKLFF,TGTGCCAGCAGCGTCGTCAACGAAAAACTGTTTTTT
NA,TRBJ1-1,13,NA,TRBV5-4,CASSLPGSTEAFF,TGTGCCAGCAGCTTGCCGGGGTCCACTGAAGCTTTCTTT
TRBD1,TRBJ1-2,14,NA,TRBV5-8,CASSNGQGSYGYTF,TGTGCCAGCAGCAACGGACAGGGCTCCTATGGCTACACCTTC
NA,TRBJ2-1,17,NA,TRBV19,CASSTRGSAWGNNEQFF,TGTGCCAGTAGTACTCGGGGGTCCGCGTGGGGAAACAATGAGCAGTTCTTC
NA,TRBJ1-5,13,once,TRBV6-1,CASSQGPNQPQHF,TGTGCCAGCAGCCAGGGTCCCAATCAGCCCCAGCATTTT
TRBD1,TRBJ2-3,15,NA,TRBV30,CAWSRFQGAVDTQYF,TGTGCCTGGAGTCGGTTTCAGGGGGCGGTAGATACGCAGTATTTT
NA,TRBJ2-7,16,NA,TRBV21-1,CASSKPQGPRLCEQYF,TGTGCCAGCAGCAAGCCCCAGGGGCCCAGGTTGTGCGAGCAGTACTTC
NA,TRBJ2-3,14,once,TRBV29-1,CSAPGRPNTDTQYF,TGCAGCGCCCCGGGCCGACCTAACACAGATACGCAGTATTTT
NA,TRBJ1-2,15,NA,TRBV21-1,CASSKGQGPNYGYTF,TGTGCCAGCAGCAAAGGCCAGGGTCCAAACTATGGCTACACCTTC
NA,TRBJ1-2,13,NA,TRBV7-9,CASSLDSDYGYTF,TGTGCCAGCAGCTTAGACTCGGACTATGGCTACACCTTC
NA,TRBJ1-2,14,NA,TRBV18,CASSPAQDVYGYTF,TGTGCCAGCTCACCGGCACAGGACGTCTATGGCTACACCTTC
NA,TRBJ1-2,13,once,TRBV27,CASSLGRLNGYTF,TGTGCCAGCAGTTTAGGGCGGTTAAATGGCTACACCTTC
NA,TRBJ2-2,15,NA,TRBV25-1,CASSDTGAGTGELFF,TGTGCCAGCAGTGATACGGGGGCGGGCACCGGGGAGCTGTTTTTT
NA,TRBJ2-2,11,NA,TRBV30,CAWSQTGELFF,TGTGCCTGGAGCCAGACCGGGGAGCTGTTTTTT
NA,TRBJ2-1,15,once,TRBV27,CASSYRDLGRDEQFF,TGTGCCAGCAGCTACCGGGACTTAGGCCGAGATGAGCAGTTCTTC
NA,TRBJ1-5,16,NA,TRBV7-9,CASSLGVGEPGQPQHF,TGTGCCAGCAGCTTAGGTGTTGGGGAACCGGGTCAGCCCCAGCATTTT
TRBD2,TRBJ2-1,15,NA,TRBV7-3,CASSLGLVEFNEQFF,TGTGCCAGCAGCTTAGGACTAGTTGAGTTCAATGAGCAGTTCTTC
NA,TRBJ2-7,13,NA,TRBV25-1,CASRRDFGDEQYF,TGTGCCAGCAGACGGGACTTCGGGGACGAGCAGTACTTC
TRBD2,TRBJ2-7,15,NA,TRBV19,CASSIVLAGALEQYF,TGTGCCAGTAGTATTGTACTAGCGGGAGCGCTAGAGCAGTACTTC
NA,TRBJ2-1,12,once,TRBV7-3,CASSLGYNEQFF,TGTGCCAGCAGCTTAGGGTACAATGAGCAGTTCTTC
NA,TRBJ2-1,15,NA,TRBV19,CASSIPLVSYNEQFF,TGTGCCAGTAGTATACCCCTGGTTTCCTACAATGAGCAGTTCTTC
NA,TRBJ2-7,16,NA,TRBV6-6,CASSYSRGEGRYEQYF,TGTGCCAGCAGTTACTCGAGGGGGGAGGGCAGATACGAGCAGTACTTC
NA,TRBJ2-1,14,NA,TRBV4-3,CASSQDWRANEQFF,TGCGCCAGCAGCCAAGATTGGCGGGCCAATGAGCAGTTCTTC
TRBD1,TRBJ1-4,16,NA,TRBV7-2,CASSLGTGSSNEKLFF,TGTGCCAGCAGCTTAGGGACAGGGTCAAGTAATGAAAAACTGTTTTTT
NA,TRBJ1-3,13,NA,TRBV12-5,CASVGAGGNTIYF,TGTGCTAGTGTTGGGGCCGGAGGAAACACCATATATTTT
TRBD2,TRBJ2-7,14,NA,TRBV28,CASSLLAGVGEQYF,TGTGCCAGCAGTTTACTAGCGGGAGTGGGTGAGCAGTACTTC
NA,TRBJ2-2,15,NA,TRBV30,CAWSVKHRFTGELFF,TGTGCCTGGAGTGTAAAACACAGGTTCACCGGGGAGCTGTTTTTT
NA,TRBJ2-7,14,once,TRBV4-1,CASSQAGKTYEQYF,TGCGCCAGCAGCCAAGCCGGGAAAACCTACGAGCAGTACTTC
NA,TRBJ2-4,15,NA,TRBV2,CASGLEKIAKNIQYF,TGTGCCAGCGGACTGGAAAAGATAGCCAAAAACATTCAGTACTTC
TRBD2,TRBJ2-5,17,NA,TRBV7-9,CASSLGSGGKSTETQYF,TGTGCCAGCAGCTTAGGGTCCGGGGGGAAGAGTACGGAGACCCAGTACTTC
NA,TRBJ2-3,13,NA,TRBV5-1,CASSPLLGDTQYF,TGCGCCAGCAGCCCCCTCCTAGGAGATACGCAGTATTTT
NA,TRBJ1-4,12,NA,TRBV6-5,CASSRHNEKLFF,TGTGCCAGCAGCCGACATAATGAAAAACTGTTTTTT
NA,TRBJ1-1,16,NA,TRBV7-2,CASSSNISFRNTEAFF,TGTGCCAGCAGCTCCAACATATCCTTTAGGAACACTGAAGCTTTCTTT
NA,TRBJ2-3,17,NA,TRBV18,CASSPPQGNGITDTQYF,TGTGCCAGCTCACCACCTCAAGGAAATGGGATCACAGATACGCAGTATTTT
NA,TRBJ1-5,13,NA,TRBV6-1,CASSGDRTQPQHF,TGTGCCAGCAGCGGAGACAGGACTCAGCCCCAGCATTTT
TRBD1,TRBJ1-5,16,few,TRBV18,CASSPGQGASNQPQHF,TGTGCCAGCTCACCCGGACAGGGGGCATCCAATCAGCCCCAGCATTTT
NA,TRBJ2-3,11,NA,TRBV6-5,CASGVRDTQYF,TGTGCCAGCGGAGTTCGAGATACGCAGTATTTT
NA,TRBJ2-7,14,NA,TRBV9,CASSPRSRGYEQYF,TGTGCCAGCAGCCCCAGATCCAGGGGATACGAGCAGTACTTC
TRBD2,TRBJ2-5,13,NA,TRBV6-1,CATLPRSPSGLDF,TGTGCCACCCTCCCTAGAAGCCCTAGCGGCCTTGACTTC
NA,TRBJ2-2,14,NA,TRBV5-4,CASSFGQNTGELFF,TGTGCCAGCAGCTTCGGACAGAACACCGGGGAGCTGTTTTTT
NA,TRBJ2-7,14,NA,TRBV5-1,CASSLGPVDYEQYF,TGCGCCAGCAGCTTGGGGCCCGTCGATTACGAGCAGTACTTC